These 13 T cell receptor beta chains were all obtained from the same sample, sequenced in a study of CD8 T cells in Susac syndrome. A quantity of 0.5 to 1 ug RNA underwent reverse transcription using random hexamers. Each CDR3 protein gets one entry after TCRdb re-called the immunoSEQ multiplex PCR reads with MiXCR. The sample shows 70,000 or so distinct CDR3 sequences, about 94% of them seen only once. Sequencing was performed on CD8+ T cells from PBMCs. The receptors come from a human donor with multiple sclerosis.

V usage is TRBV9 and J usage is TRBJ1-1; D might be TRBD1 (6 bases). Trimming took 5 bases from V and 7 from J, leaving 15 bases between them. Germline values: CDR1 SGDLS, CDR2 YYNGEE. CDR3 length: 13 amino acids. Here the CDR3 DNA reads TGTGCCAGCAGTCGGTCGGGGGCCGGTGAAGCTTTCTTT. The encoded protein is CASSRSGAGEAFF.

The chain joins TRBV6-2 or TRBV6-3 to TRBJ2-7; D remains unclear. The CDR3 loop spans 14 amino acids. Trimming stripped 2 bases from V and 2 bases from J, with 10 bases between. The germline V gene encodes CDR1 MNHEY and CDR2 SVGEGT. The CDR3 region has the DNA TGTGCCAGCAGTTACCGTTCAGCCCCCTACGAGCAGTACTTC. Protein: CASSYRSAPYEQYF.

As DNA, the CDR3 is TGTGCCAGCAGTTTATCGATATCGTCGGGAGGCTCCTACGAGCAGTACTTC. It yields the protein CASSLSISSGGSYEQYF. The gene calls are TRBV27 and TRBJ2-7; 7 bases align to TRBD2. The CDR3 runs to 17 residues. V lost 0 bases, J lost 0 bases, and 8 bases stayed unmatched. CDR1 MNHEY and CDR2 SMNVEV come from the germline V gene (reference sequence).

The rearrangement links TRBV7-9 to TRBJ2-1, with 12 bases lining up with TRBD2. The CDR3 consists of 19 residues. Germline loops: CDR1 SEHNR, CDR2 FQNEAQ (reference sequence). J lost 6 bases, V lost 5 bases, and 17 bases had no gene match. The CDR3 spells CASSVPSGRAGKASNEQFF. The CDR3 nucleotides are TGTGCCAGCAGCGTGCCTAGCGGGAGGGCAGGAAAGGCAAGCAATGAGCAGTTCTTC.

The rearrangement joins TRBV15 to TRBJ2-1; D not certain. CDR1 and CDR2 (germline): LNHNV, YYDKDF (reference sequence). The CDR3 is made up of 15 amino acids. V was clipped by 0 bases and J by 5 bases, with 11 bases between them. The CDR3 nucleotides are TGTGCCACCAGCAGAGATCGTAAGACCAACAATGAGCAGTTCTTC. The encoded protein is CATSRDRKTNNEQFF.

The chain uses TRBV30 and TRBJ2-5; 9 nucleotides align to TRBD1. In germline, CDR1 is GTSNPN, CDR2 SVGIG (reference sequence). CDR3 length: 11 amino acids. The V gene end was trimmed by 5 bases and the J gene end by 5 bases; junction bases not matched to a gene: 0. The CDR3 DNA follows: TGTGCCTGGGGACAGGGGGAGACCCAGTACTTC. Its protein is CAWGQGETQYF.

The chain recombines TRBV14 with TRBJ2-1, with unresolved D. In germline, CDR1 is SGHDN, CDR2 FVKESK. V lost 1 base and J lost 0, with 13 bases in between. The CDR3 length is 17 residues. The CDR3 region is CASSQGPGSSSYNEQFF. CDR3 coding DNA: TGTGCCAGCAGCCAAGGGCCGGGCTCAAGCTCCTACAATGAGCAGTTCTTC.

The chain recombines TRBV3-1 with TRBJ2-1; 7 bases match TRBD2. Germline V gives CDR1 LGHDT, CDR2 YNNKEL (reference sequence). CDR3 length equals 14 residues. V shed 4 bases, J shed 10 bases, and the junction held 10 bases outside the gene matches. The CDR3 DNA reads TGTGCCAGCAGCCCCTATGCACTAGCGACCGAGCAGTTCTTC. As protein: CASSPYALATEQFF.

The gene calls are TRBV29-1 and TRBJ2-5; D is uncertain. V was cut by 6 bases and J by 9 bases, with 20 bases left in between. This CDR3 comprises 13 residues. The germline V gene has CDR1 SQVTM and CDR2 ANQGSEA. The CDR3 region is CSVRTPNEVAQYF. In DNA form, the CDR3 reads TGCAGCGTCCGAACCCCGAACGAGGTGGCCCAGTACTTC.

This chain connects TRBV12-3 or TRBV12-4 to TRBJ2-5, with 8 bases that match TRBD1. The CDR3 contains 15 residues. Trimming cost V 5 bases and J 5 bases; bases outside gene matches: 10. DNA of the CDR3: TGTGCCAGCAGTACTCATCAGGGGGCGCCGGAGACCCAGTACTTC. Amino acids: CASSTHQGAPETQYF.

The CDR3 here is CASLSGTNTGELFF. In DNA, the CDR3 is TGTGCCAGCCTTAGCGGGACGAACACCGGGGAGCTGTTTTTT. This sequence joins TRBV7-6 and TRBJ2-2; 8 positions match TRBD2. Germline V gives CDR1 SGHVS, CDR2 FNYEAQ. The CDR3 covers 14 residues. The junction had 2 bases not matched to a gene; V was cut back by 8 bases and J by 0 bases.

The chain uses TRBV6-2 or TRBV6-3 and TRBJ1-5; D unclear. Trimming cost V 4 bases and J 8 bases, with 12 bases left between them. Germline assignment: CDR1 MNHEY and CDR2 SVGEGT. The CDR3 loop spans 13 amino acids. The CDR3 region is CASSLNPWEPQHF. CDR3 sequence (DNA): TGTGCCAGCAGTTTAAACCCTTGGGAGCCCCAGCATTTT.

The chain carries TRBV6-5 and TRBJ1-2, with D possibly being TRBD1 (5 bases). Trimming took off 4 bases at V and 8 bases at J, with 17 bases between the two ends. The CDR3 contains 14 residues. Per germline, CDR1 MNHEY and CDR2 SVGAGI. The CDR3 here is CASSSQTGPRGYTF. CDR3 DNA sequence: TGTGCCAGCAGTTCTCAAACAGGCCCCCGGGGCTACACCTTC.